This TCR beta chain was captured by sequencing in a study of T cell clonality in common variable immunodeficiency. Germline V CDR1 and CDR2: DFQATT, SNEGSKA (reference sequence). The CDR3 totals 14 residues. The V segment lost 1 base and the J segment 5 bases; nucleotides outside the gene matches: 5. Produced via immunoSEQ multiplex PCR; TCRdb's table is partial and in-frame only. The sample includes tens of thousands of clones, none of them occurring once. This clone occurred many times. The DNA ends 3 residues before the CDR3 does, and the rest of the CDR3 is filled in from the germline J gene. The sequence was collected from a person between 18 and 70 years old in good health. Material for sequencing was peripheral blood mononuclear cells. V usage is TRBV20-1 and J usage is TRBJ2-5; TRBD2 matches 9 bases. The CDR3 protein is CSARVVAGVETQYF. CDR3 DNA, as far as it was read: TGCAGTGCTAGAGTGGTAGCGGGAGTTGAGACC.